This TCR beta chain was profiled in a study of blood T cell repertoires in COVID-19. Across the study: Nucleic acid was either cDNA or gDNA, and it came from T cells, B-cell-depleted T cells, or PBMCs.

Using immunoSEQ multiplex PCR, the repertoire was profiled, and TCRdb retains in-frame clones only, with some absent. The sample records about 150,000 clones, 75% to 90% being singletons. No more than 2 weeks before study entry, exposed participants had met a case of COVID-19. Trimming cost V 1 base and J 1 base, with 8 bases left between them. The CDR3 has 14 amino acids. Germline values: CDR1 SGDLS, CDR2 YYNGEE. The V call is TRBV9, the J call TRBJ1-1; D is ambiguous. This receptor was obtained from a man aged 70 or older who had been exposed to COVID-19. Sequencing was carried out using PBMCs or T cells enriched from blood (not recorded which). CDR3 DNA: TGTGCCAGCAGCGTACAGTCAAGGAACACTGAAGCTTTCTTT. Its translation: CASSVQSRNTEAFF.